Included here is one T cell receptor beta chain sequence, with context. The CDR3 spans 13 residues. V lost 4 bases and J lost 1, with 8 bases in between. Germline V gives CDR1 SGDLS, CDR2 YYNGEE. This sample stems from a study of CD8+ T cells in alopecia areata. TCR sequencing used cDNA made by reverse transcription of extracted RNA. Repertoires were generated with immunoSEQ multiplex PCR, while TCRdb's copy carries only in-frame clones and drops some. This sample has roughly 250,000 clones, with 65% to 70% found just once. Sequencing used CD4+ T cells sorted from blood, obtained at week 0. The TCR sequence derives from a human donor with alopecia areata. This sequence joins TRBV9 and TRBJ1-1; D gene uncertain. CDR3 sequence (DNA): TGTGCCAGCAGCCCCACCGGGAACACTGAAGCTTTCTTT. Its protein is CASSPTGNTEAFF.